Given below is one T cell receptor (beta chain) in context. This specimen comes from a study of blood T cell repertoires in COVID-19. Across the study: There were acute and convalescent COVID-19 samples, and they came from the United States, Italy and Spain. PBMCs, B-cell-depleted T cells, or T cells were the source of the cDNA or gDNA that made up the material.

In the original workflow: Quantification of nucleated cells was approximated via reference gene primer amplification. Profiling relied on immunoSEQ multiplex PCR, and the TCRdb table lists in-frame clones only, not all of them. The V and J calls and the clone size are those of that table, but D and trimming were determined from the DNA. The sample lists under 45,000 clones, around 80% occurring once. This CDR3 spans 16 amino acids. Germline loops: CDR1 SGHAT, CDR2 FQNNGV. The V segment lost 5 bases and the J segment 4 bases; nucleotides outside the gene matches: 11. The chain carries TRBV11-2 and TRBJ2-3; 8 nucleotides match TRBD2. This TCR was recovered from a human donor in a cohort sampled during active COVID-19. Sequenced sample: peripheral blood. CDR3 nucleotide sequence: TGTGCCAGCAGCCCAGTCGGTAGCGGGGTCTCAGATACGCAGTATTTT. This encodes CASSPVGSGVSDTQYF.